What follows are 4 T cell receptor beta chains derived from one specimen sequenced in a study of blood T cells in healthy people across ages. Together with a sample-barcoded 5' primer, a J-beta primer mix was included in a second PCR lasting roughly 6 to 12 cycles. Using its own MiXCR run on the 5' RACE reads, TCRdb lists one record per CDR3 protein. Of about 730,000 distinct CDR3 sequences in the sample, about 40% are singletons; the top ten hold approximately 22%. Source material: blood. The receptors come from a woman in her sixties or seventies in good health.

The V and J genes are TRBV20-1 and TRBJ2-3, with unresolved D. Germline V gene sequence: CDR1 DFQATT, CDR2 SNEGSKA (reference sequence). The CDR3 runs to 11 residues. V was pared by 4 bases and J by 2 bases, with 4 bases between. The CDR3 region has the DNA TGCAGTGCTACTGCCACAGATACGCAGTATTTT. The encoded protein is CSATATDTQYF.

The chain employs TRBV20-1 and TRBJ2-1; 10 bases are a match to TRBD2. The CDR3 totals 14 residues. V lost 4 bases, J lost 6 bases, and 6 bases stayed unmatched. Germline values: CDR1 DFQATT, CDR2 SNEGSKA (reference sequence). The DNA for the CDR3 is TGCAGTGCTAATTGGCTAGCGGGAGCCAATGAGCAGTTCTTC. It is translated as CSANWLAGANEQFF.

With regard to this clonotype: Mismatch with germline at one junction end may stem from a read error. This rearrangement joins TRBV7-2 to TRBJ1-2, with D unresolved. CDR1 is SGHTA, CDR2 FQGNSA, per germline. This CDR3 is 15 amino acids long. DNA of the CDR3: TGCGCCAGCAGTAAGGTTTGGGGTTCTAACTATGGCTACACCTTC. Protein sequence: CASSKVWGSNYGYTF. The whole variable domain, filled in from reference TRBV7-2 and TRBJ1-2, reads GAGVSQSPSNKVTEKGKDVELRCDPISGHTALYWYRQSLGQGLEFLIYFQGNSAPDKSGLPSDRFSAERTGGSVSTLTIQRTQQEDSAVYLCASSKVWGSNYGYTFGSGTRLTVV.

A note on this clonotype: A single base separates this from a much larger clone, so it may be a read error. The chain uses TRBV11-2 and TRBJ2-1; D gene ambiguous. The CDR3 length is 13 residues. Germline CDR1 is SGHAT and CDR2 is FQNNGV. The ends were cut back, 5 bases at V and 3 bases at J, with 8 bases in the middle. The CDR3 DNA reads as TGTGCCAGCAGCGCGCCTGGCTACAATGAGCAGTTCTTC. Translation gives CASSAPGYNEQFF.